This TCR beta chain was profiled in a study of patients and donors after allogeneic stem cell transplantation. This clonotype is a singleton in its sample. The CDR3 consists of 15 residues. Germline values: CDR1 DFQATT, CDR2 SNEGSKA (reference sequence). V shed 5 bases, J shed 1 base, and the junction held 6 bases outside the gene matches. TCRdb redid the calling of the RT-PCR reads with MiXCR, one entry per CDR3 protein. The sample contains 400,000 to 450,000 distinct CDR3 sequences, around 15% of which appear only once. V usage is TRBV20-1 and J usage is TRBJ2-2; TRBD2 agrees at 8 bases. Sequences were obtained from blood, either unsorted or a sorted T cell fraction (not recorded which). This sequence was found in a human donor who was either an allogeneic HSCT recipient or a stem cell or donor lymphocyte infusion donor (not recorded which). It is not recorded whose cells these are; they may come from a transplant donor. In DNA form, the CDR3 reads TGCAGTGCTCTACTAGCGGAGCTGAACACCGGGGAGCTGTTTTTT. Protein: CSALLAELNTGELFF.